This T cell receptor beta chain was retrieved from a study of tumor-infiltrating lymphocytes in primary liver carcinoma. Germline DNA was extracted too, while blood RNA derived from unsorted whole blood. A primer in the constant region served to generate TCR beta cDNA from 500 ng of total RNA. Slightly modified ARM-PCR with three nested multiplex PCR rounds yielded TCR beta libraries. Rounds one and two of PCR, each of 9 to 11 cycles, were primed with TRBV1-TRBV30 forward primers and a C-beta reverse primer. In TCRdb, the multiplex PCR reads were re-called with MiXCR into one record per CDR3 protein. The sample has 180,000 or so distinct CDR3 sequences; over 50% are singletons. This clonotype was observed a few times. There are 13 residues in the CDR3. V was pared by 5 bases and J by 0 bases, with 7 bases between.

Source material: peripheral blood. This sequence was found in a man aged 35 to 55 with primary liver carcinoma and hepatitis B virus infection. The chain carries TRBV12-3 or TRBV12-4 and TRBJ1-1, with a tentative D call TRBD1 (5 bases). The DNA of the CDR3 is TGTGCCAGCAGTCAACAGGTGAACACTGAAGCTTTCTTT. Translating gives CASSQQVNTEAFF.